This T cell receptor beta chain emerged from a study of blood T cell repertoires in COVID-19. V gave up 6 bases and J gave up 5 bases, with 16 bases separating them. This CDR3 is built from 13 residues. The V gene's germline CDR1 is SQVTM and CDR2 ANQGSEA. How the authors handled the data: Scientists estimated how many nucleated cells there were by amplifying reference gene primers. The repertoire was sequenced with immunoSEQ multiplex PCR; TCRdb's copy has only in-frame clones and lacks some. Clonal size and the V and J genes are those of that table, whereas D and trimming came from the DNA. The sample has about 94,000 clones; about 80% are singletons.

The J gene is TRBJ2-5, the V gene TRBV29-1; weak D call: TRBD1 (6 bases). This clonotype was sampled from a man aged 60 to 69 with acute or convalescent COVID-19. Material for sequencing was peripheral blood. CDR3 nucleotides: TGCAGCGTCGGTCACAGGGAAGGGGAGACCCAGTACTTC. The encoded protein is CSVGHREGETQYF. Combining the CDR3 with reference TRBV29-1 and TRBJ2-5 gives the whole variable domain SAVISQKPSRDICQRGTSLTIQCQVDSQVTMMFWYRQQPGQSLTLIATANQGSEATYESGFVIDKFPISRPNLTFSTLTVSNMSPEDSSIYLCSVGHREGETQYFGPGTRLLVL.